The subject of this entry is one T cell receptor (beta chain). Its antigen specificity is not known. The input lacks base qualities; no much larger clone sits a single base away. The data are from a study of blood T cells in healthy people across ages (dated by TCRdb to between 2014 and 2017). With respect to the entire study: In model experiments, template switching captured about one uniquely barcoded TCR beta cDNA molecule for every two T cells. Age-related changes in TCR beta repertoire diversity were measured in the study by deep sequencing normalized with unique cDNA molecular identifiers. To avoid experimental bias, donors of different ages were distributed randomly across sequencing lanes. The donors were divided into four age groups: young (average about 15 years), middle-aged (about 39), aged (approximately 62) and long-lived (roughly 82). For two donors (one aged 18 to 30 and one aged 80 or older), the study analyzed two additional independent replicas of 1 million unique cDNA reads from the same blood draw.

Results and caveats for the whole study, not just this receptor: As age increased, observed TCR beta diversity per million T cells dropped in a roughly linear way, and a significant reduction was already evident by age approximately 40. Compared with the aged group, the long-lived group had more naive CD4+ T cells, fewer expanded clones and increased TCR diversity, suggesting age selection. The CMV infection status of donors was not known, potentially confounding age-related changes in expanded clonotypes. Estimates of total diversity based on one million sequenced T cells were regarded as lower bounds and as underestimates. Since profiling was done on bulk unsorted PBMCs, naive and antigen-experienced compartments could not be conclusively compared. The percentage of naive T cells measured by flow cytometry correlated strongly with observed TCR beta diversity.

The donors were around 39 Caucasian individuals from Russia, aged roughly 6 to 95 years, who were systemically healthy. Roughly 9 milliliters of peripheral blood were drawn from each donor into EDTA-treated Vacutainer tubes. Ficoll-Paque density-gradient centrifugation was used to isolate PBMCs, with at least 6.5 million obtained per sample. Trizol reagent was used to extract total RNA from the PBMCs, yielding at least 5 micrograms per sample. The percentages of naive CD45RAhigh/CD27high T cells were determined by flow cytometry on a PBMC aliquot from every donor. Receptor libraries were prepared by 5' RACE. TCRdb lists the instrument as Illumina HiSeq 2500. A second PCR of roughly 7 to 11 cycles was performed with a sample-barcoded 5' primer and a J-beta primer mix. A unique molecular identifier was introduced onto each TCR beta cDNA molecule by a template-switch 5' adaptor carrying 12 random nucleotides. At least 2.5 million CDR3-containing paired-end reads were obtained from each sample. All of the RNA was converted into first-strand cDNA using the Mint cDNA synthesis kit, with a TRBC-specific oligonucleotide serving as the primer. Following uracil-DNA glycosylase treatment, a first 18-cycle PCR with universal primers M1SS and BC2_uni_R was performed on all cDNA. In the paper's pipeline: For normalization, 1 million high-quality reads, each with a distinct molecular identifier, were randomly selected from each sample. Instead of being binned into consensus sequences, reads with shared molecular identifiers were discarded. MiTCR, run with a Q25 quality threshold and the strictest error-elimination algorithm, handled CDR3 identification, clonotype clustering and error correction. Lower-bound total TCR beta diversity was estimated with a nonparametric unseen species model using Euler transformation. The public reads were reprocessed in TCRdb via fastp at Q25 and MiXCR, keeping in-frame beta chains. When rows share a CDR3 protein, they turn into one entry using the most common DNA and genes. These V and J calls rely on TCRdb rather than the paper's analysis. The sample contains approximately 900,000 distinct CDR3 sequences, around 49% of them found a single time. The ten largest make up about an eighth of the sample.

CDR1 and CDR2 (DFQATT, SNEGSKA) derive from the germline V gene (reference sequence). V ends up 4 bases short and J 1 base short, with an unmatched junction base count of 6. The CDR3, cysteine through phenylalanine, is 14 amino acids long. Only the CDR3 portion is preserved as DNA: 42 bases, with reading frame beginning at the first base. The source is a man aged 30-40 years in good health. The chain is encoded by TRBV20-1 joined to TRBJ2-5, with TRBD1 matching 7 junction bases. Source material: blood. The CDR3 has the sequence CSAMGQTFQETQYF. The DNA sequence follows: TGCAGTGCTATGGGACAGACTTTCCAAGAGACCCAGTACTTC.